The rows below give T cell receptor beta chains drawn from one sample of a study of T cell repertoires in cytomegalovirus infection. TCRdb reprocessed the reads via MiXCR and lists one record per CDR3 protein. The table records under 850,000 distinct CDR3 sequences, around 30% of them present only once. Antigens of these TCRs are unknown. Here the sequenced sample was cultured PBMCs, taken from culture after CMV antigen stimulation. The receptors here all came from a human donor in good health (CMV status not recorded). Some clones in this sample may be carry-over from other donors' samples. Both conserved end residues are part of each CDR3. The D gene is left open where the match is weak. Clone sizes are given selectively: once, few, many, or a class where the clone is expanded.

D,J,V,size,CDR3,DNA
.,TRBJ2-1,TRBV10-3,.,CAISDRGGKGSFSVDEQFF,TGTGCCATCAGTGACAGGGGCGGGAAGGGTTCATTTTCGGTGGATGAGCAGTTCTTC
.,TRBJ2-7,TRBV7-2,.,CASSSTRADIKPYEQYF,TGTGCCAGCAGCTCCACACGGGCAGATATAAAACCTTACGAGCAGTACTTC
TRBD1,TRBJ2-2,TRBV6-6,.,CASKQGLSAGELFF,TGTGCCAGCAAACAGGGGTTATCCGCCGGGGAGCTGTTTTTT
.,TRBJ2-5,TRBV5-6,few,CASSLGVDGETQYF,TGTGCCAGCAGCTTAGGGGTCGACGGGGAGACCCAGTACTTC
.,TRBJ2-2,TRBV12-3/TRBV12-4,few,CASSFLALGTGELFF,TGTGCCAGCAGTTTTTTAGCTTTAGGCACCGGGGAGCTGTTTTTT
.,TRBJ1-2,TRBV6-1,.,CASSRDRFRGYTF,TGTGCCAGCAGTCGAGACCGCTTCAGGGGCTACACCTTC
.,TRBJ2-2,TRBV24-1,few,CATSDPQDGELFF,TGTGCCACCAGTGACCCGCAGGACGGGGAGCTGTTTTTT
TRBD1,TRBJ1-6,TRBV3-1,.,CASTRTGARSPLHF,TGTGCCAGCACCAGGACAGGGGCCAGGTCACCCCTCCACTTT
TRBD2,TRBJ2-1,TRBV6-2/TRBV6-3,.,CASSYRSGTSGANEQFF,TGTGCCAGCAGTTACAGGTCCGGGACTAGCGGGGCCAATGAGCAGTTCTTC
.,TRBJ2-7,TRBV4-1,.,CASSQDTALEQYF,TGCGCCAGCAGCCAAGACACGGCCCTCGAGCAGTACTTC
.,TRBJ2-1,TRBV30,.,CACLRPGGGSYNEQFF,TGTGCCTGCCTGAGACCCGGTGGCGGCTCCTACAATGAGCAGTTCTTC
.,TRBJ1-1,TRBV6-2/TRBV6-3,few,CASSYSGGRTEAFF,TGTGCCAGCAGTTACTCCGGGGGGAGGACTGAAGCTTTCTTT
.,TRBJ1-3,TRBV11-2,.,CASRYNLQRGRNTIYF,TGTGCCAGCAGATATAACCTACAAAGGGGCCGCAACACCATATATTTT
.,TRBJ2-7,TRBV11-2,many,CASSQVGGDYEQYF,TGTGCCAGCAGCCAAGTGGGGGGAGACTACGAGCAGTACTTC
.,TRBJ2-5,TRBV7-2,few,CASSQRQTQYF,TGTGCCAGCAGCCAGAGACAGACCCAGTACTTC
TRBD2,TRBJ2-1,TRBV7-8,.,CASSSPRTSGREQFF,TGTGCCAGCAGCTCACCCCGGACTAGCGGGAGGGAGCAGTTCTTC
.,TRBJ1-4,TRBV12-3/TRBV12-4,.,CASSYSATNEKLFF,TGTGCCAGCAGTTACAGCGCAACTAATGAAAAACTGTTTTTT
.,TRBJ1-1,TRBV27,few,CASIGGRGVEAFF,TGTGCCAGCATCGGGGGGCGCGGGGTTGAAGCTTTCTTT
TRBD1,TRBJ2-5,TRBV27,.,CASSSSGTGGGETQYF,TGTGCCAGCAGCTCCTCCGGGACAGGGGGCGGAGAGACCCAGTACTTC
.,TRBJ2-7,TRBV7-2,many,CASSSQTGGTYEQYF,TGTGCCAGCAGCTCCCAGACTGGGGGGACCTACGAGCAGTACTTC
.,TRBJ2-7,TRBV7-8,few,CASSPTISYEQYF,TGTGCCAGCAGCCCGACTATATCCTACGAGCAGTACTTC
.,TRBJ2-7,TRBV2,few,CASRFRASDEQYF,TGTGCCAGCAGATTCAGGGCCTCAGACGAGCAGTACTTC
TRBD2,TRBJ2-3,TRBV19,.,CASRPGLAGDEGGQYF,TGTGCCAGTAGACCCGGACTAGCGGGGGACGAAGGGGGGCAGTATTTT
.,TRBJ2-5,TRBV24-1,.,CATSDMNRDHYQETQYF,TGTGCCACCAGTGATATGAACCGGGACCATTACCAAGAGACCCAGTACTTC
.,TRBJ1-5,TRBV6-5,few,CASSRGTHQPQHF,TGTGCCAGCAGCCGGGGGACCCATCAGCCCCAGCATTTT
TRBD1,TRBJ1-5,TRBV4-1,.,CASSQGDRTNQPQHF,TGCGCCAGCAGCCAAGGGGACAGGACGAATCAGCCCCAGCATTTT
.,TRBJ1-5,TRBV20-1,.,CSAGRVGGAFRPQHF,TGCAGTGCTGGGAGGGTCGGAGGTGCTTTTCGGCCCCAGCATTTT
.,TRBJ1-6,TRBV7-2,.,CASSSGQTNSPLHF,TGTGCCAGCAGCTCTGGACAGACTAATTCACCCCTCCACTTT
.,TRBJ1-5,TRBV18,.,CASSPESLQPQHF,TGTGCCAGCTCACCAGAAAGTCTTCAGCCCCAGCATTTT
TRBD1,TRBJ2-3,TRBV5-4,.,CASSSPTGGADTQYF,TGTGCCAGCAGCTCGCCGACAGGGGGGGCAGATACGCAGTATTTT
.,TRBJ1-1,TRBV5-1,.,CASRYQNTEAFF,TGCGCCAGCAGATATCAGAACACTGAAGCTTTCTTT
.,TRBJ2-3,TRBV6-1,.,CASSEAGGVSTDTQYF,TGTGCCAGCAGTGAAGCGGGCGGGGTGAGCACAGATACGCAGTATTTT
TRBD2,TRBJ2-3,TRBV6-5,.,CASSSSGGITDTQYF,TGTGCCAGCAGTAGTTCGGGGGGGATCACAGATACGCAGTATTTT
.,TRBJ1-2,TRBV12-3/TRBV12-4,.,CASSLGDTVYGYTF,TGTGCCAGCAGTTTAGGGGACACGGTTTATGGCTACACCTTC
.,TRBJ1-4,TRBV14,.,CASSQVRTNEKLFF,TGTGCCAGCAGCCAAGTGAGGACTAATGAAAAACTGTTTTTT
.,TRBJ1-1,TRBV6-6,.,CASNELNEAFF,TGTGCCAGCAACGAGTTAAATGAAGCTTTCTTT
.,TRBJ2-1,TRBV19,.,CASSILGGNEQFF,TGTGCCAGTAGTATTCTAGGGGGCAATGAGCAGTTCTTC
.,TRBJ1-1,TRBV12-3/TRBV12-4,.,CASSSRPLGTEAFF,TGTGCCAGCAGCTCCCGACCGTTGGGAACTGAAGCTTTCTTT
.,TRBJ2-5,TRBV4-1,many,CASSQALGETQYF,TGCGCCAGCAGCCAAGCCTTGGGAGAGACCCAGTACTTC
TRBD2,TRBJ2-7,TRBV5-4,.,CASNSAGASYEQYF,TGTGCCAGCAACTCAGCGGGGGCCTCCTACGAGCAGTACTTC
.,TRBJ2-5,TRBV11-2,many,CASSLDGRETQYF,TGTGCCAGCAGCTTAGACGGGCGGGAGACCCAGTACTTC
.,TRBJ2-7,TRBV7-2,many,CASSYGGPYEQYF,TGTGCCAGCAGCTACGGGGGACCCTACGAGCAGTACTTC
.,TRBJ1-4,TRBV6-6,.,CASSVLDSEKLFF,TGTGCCAGCAGTGTTTTGGACTCTGAAAAACTGTTTTTT
.,TRBJ2-3,TRBV19,.,CASSLRGEDTQYF,TGTGCCAGTAGCTTGAGAGGTGAAGATACGCAGTATTTT
.,TRBJ2-3,TRBV6-1,.,CASSWEGTDTQYF,TGTGCCAGCAGTTGGGAAGGCACAGATACGCAGTATTTT
.,TRBJ2-3,TRBV9,few,CASSVGAATDTQYF,TGTGCCAGCAGCGTAGGAGCGGCCACAGATACGCAGTATTTT
.,TRBJ2-7,TRBV6-5,.,CASKRGQTYEQYF,TGTGCCAGCAAACGGGGTCAAACCTACGAGCAGTACTTC
TRBD2,TRBJ2-2,TRBV19,.,CASSIKAGAYTGELFF,TGTGCCAGTAGTATCAAAGCGGGGGCTTACACCGGGGAGCTGTTTTTT
.,TRBJ1-2,TRBV12-3/TRBV12-4,few,CASSFGMAQAGYTF,TGTGCCAGCAGTTTTGGTATGGCACAGGCTGGCTACACCTTC
.,TRBJ2-5,TRBV7-2,few,CASSPDWGQETQYF,TGTGCCAGCAGTCCCGACTGGGGACAAGAGACCCAGTACTTC
.,TRBJ2-1,TRBV27,.,CASSLRAGSHEQFF,TGTGCCAGCAGTCTGAGAGCGGGTTCTCATGAGCAGTTCTTC